Reported below is one T cell receptor (beta chain). The antigen is not known. This entry belongs to a study of T cell responses to AZD1222 COVID-19 vaccine. The study's findings and limits: White British people made up most donors, females outnumbered males, and clonal diversity was possibly underestimated. The number of AZD1222 recipients seropositive at baseline was only five to seven.

Measured with immunoSEQ multiplex PCR; TCRdb has only the in-frame clones, and not every one. The top ten hold roughly 3.3% of the sample, which has some 110,000 clones, roughly 86% seen once. The sequenced sample was peripheral blood, obtained 28 days after the second dose of the MenACWY control vaccine. This TCR was recovered from an adult who received the MenACWY meningococcal vaccine as a control.

The chain's CDR3 is CASNGGVDNEQFF. In nucleotides, the CDR3 is TGCGCCAGTAACGGGGGCGTCGACAATGAGCAGTTCTTC. This chain joins TRBV5-1 and TRBJ2-1, with D perhaps being TRBD1 or TRBD2 (6 bases each). There are 13 residues in the CDR3. V lost 8 bases and J lost 5, with 14 bases in between. CDR1 is SGHRS, CDR2 YFSETQ, per germline.